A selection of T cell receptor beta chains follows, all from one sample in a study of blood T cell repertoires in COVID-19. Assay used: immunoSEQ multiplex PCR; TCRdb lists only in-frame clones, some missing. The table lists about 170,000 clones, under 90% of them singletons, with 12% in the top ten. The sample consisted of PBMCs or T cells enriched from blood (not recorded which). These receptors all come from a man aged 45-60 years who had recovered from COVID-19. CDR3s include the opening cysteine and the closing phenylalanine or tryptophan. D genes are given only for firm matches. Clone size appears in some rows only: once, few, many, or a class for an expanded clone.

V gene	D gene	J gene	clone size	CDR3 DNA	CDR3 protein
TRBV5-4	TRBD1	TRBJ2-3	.	TGTGCCAGCAGCCAATCTTTAGGGGGCCTAGCCACAGATACGCAGTATTTT	CASSQSLGGLATDTQYF
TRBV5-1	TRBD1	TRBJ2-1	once	TGCGCCAGCAGCGTGGGACAGGCGTACAATGAGCAGTTCTTC	CASSVGQAYNEQFF
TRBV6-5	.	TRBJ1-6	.	TGTGCCAGCAGCGGCGGGCAGAACAGTAATTCACCCCTCCACTTT	CASSGGQNSNSPLHF
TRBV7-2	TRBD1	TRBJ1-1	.	TGTGCCAGCAGGGGACAGTTGAACACTGAAGCTTTCTTT	CASRGQLNTEAFF
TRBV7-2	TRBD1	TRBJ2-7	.	TGTGCCAGCAGCTTAATGGGACAGGAGGGGTACGAGCAGTACTTC	CASSLMGQEGYEQYF
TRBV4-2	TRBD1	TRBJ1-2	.	TGTGCCAGCAGCCAGGATACAGGGGCCATTAACTATGGCTACACCTTC	CASSQDTGAINYGYTF
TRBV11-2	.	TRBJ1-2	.	TGTGCCAGCAGCTTAGCGGCCACCAAAGGGGGTGGCTACACCTTC	CASSLAATKGGGYTF
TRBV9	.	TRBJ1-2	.	TGTGCCAGCAGCGTTGACTCTAACTATGGCTACACCTTC	CASSVDSNYGYTF
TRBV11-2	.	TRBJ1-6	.	TGTGCCAGCAGTAGCTCCGATAATTCACCCCTCCACTTT	CASSSSDNSPLHF
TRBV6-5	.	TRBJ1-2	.	TGTGCCAGCAGTTACCCACACGGAGGGGGGGACTATGGCTACACCTTC	CASSYPHGGGDYGYTF
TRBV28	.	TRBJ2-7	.	TGTGCCAGCAGTGTGGCCTCAGGGGAGGGCTACGAGCAGTACTTC	CASSVASGEGYEQYF
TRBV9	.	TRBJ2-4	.	TGTGCCAGCAGCCCCAGGGGAGTCAAAAACATTCAGTACTTC	CASSPRGVKNIQYF
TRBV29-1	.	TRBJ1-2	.	TGCAGCGTTGAGGGCAACTATGGCTACACCTTC	CSVEGNYGYTF
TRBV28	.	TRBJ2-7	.	TGTGCCAGCAGTTCCCTTGACAAGTCCTACGAGCAGTACTTC	CASSSLDKSYEQYF
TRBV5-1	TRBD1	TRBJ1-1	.	TGCGCCAGCAGCTTGCGACCCCGGGGACAGGGCCACACTGAAGCTTTCTTT	CASSLRPRGQGHTEAFF
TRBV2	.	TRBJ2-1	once	TGTGCCAGCACTCTTTACAATGAGCAGTTCTTC	CASTLYNEQFF
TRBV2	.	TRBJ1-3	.	TGTGCCGGCACAGGGTACCCCTCTGGAAACACCATATATTTT	CAGTGYPSGNTIYF
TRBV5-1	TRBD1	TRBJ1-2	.	TGCGCCAGCAGCTTGGAGAGGGGGCGAGGTGGCTACACCTTC	CASSLERGRGGYTF
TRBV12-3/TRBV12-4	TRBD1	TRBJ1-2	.	TGTGCCAGCAGTCCCAGGACAGGGCACGGCTACACCTTC	CASSPRTGHGYTF
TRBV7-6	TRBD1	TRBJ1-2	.	TGTGCCAGCAGCGCGGGGCCGGGACAGGGCGATGGCTACACCTTC	CASSAGPGQGDGYTF
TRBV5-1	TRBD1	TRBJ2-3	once	TGCGCCAGCAGCCTCCCGGGACAGGGGCCAGATACGCAGTATTTT	CASSLPGQGPDTQYF
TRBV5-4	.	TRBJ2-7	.	TGTGCCAGCCCTCAAATAGCGTTTACCTCCTCGTGCGTTAGCGAGCAGTACTTC	CASPQIAFTSSCVSEQYF
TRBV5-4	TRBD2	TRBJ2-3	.	TGTGCCAGCAGCTCGGGACTAGACTATTCAGATACGCAGTATTTT	CASSSGLDYSDTQYF
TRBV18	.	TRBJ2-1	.	TGTGCCAGCTCACCACCGACGGGGGGCGCGTCTGACAATGAGCAGTTCTTC	CASSPPTGGASDNEQFF
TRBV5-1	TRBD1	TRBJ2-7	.	TGCGCCAGCAGCGTAACCCCGGGACAGCCTGAGGAGCAGTACTTC	CASSVTPGQPEEQYF
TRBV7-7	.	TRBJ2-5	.	TGTGCTAGCAGCTTAACTTCTAGCGCGGTCCAGTACTTC	CASSLTSSAVQYF
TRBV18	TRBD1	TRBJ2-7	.	TGTGCCAGCTCACCATATGGGGGACAGGGGGTTTACGAGCAGTACTTC	CASSPYGGQGVYEQYF
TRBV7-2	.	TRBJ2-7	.	TGTGCCAGCAGGCCCCTAAGGGGGTCGGTCGAGGAGCAGTACTTC	CASRPLRGSVEEQYF
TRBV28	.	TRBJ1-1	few	TGTGCCAGCAGTTTGTCTGGGGCTAGGACTGAAGCTTTCTTT	CASSLSGARTEAFF
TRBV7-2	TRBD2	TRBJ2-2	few	TGTGCCAGCAGCTTAGTGGCTAGCGGTCCGGCCGGGGAGCTGTTTTTT	CASSLVASGPAGELFF
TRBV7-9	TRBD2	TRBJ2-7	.	TGTGCCAGCAGCTCCTCCGCGGGGGGGCCTTTCGAGCAGTACTTC	CASSSSAGGPFEQYF